One sample yielded the 30 T cell receptor beta chains listed below, sequenced in a study of T cells in women clearing cervical HPV infection. Generated by immunoSEQ multiplex PCR, the TCRdb table keeps only in-frame clones and is missing some. The sample includes about 39,000 clones. The sample was blood buffy coat. Receptors originate from a woman between 18 and 70 years old with a cervical HPV16 infection that either progressed to CIN3+ or cleared (not recorded which).

Points on this clone: The read falls 3 residues short of the CDR3 end, and the missing part is taken from the germline J gene. V gene TRBV19 combines with J gene TRBJ1-5, with 12 bases matching TRBD1. The germline CDR1 and CDR2 sequences are LNHDA and SQIVND (reference sequence). With 6 bases clipped from V and 7 bases from J, the junction kept 10 bases outside the gene matches. The CDR3 extends over 16 amino acids. CDR3 in amino acids: CASSTGTGGLGQPQHF. The CDR3 DNA, read in part, is TGTGCCAGTAGCACTGGGACAGGGGGCCTCGGGCAGCCC.

Details on this clone: The read comes to an end 3 residues before the CDR3 does, leaving the germline J gene to fill in the end. The chain carries TRBV6-1 and TRBJ2-4, with 9 bases identical to TRBD1. The CDR3 loop spans 16 amino acids. V lost 3 bases to trimming and J lost 9 bases; unmatched junction nucleotides: 12. CDR1 is MNHNS and CDR2 is SASEGT in the germline V gene. The sequenced CDR3 bases are TGTGCCAGCAGTGAGGGACAGGGTCACGCCAAGGGCATT. Encoded protein: CASSEGQGHAKGI. The CDR3 as a whole reads CASSEGQGHAKGIQYF.

A remark on this clone: The read finishes 3 residues shy of the CDR3 end, and the germline J gene is used to complete it. The chain couples TRBV7-9 to TRBJ1-4; unclear D gene. Germline-derived CDR1 and CDR2 are SEHNR and FQNEAQ (reference sequence). Trimming took 5 bases from V and 1 from J, leaving 11 bases between them. This CDR3 region has 15 residues. The covered CDR3 bases are TGTGCCAGCAGCCCCCCGATCGGAACTAATGAAAAA. Its translation: CASSPPIGTNEK. In full, the CDR3 is CASSPPIGTNEKLFF. The full variable domain, rest sourced from reference TRBV7-9 and TRBJ1-4, is DTGVSQNPRHKITKRGQNVTFRCDPISEHNRLYWYRQTLGQGPEFLTYFQNEAQLEKSRLLSDRFSAERPKGSFSTLEIQRTEQGDSAMYLCASSPPIGTNEKLFFGSGTQLSVL.

Turning to this clone: The CDR3 end falls 3 residues outside the read, so it is completed with the germline J gene. This chain connects TRBV12-3 or TRBV12-4 to TRBJ2-5; 9 nucleotides match TRBD2. V was clipped by 3 bases and J by 4 bases; unmatched bases: 6. The CDR3 covers 15 residues. The covered CDR3 bases are TGTGCCAGCAGTTTCGTGGCGGGGGGGCCAGAGACC. Its protein product is CASSFVAGGPET. The entire CDR3 protein is CASSFVAGGPETQYF.

Comments on this clone: The read finishes 3 residues shy of the CDR3 end, and the germline J gene is used to complete it. The chain is built from TRBV18 and TRBJ2-7, with TRBD1 matching 8 bases. Germline lookup yields CDR1 KGHSH and CDR2 LQKENI. Losses at the gene ends were 3 bases for V and 5 bases for J; bases not matched to a gene: 3. This CDR3 region has 13 residues. The sequenced part of the CDR3 DNA is TGTGCCAGCTCACCTGGACAGGGAAACGAG. Translation: CASSPGQGNE. The whole CDR3 sequence is CASSPGQGNEQYF.

Remarks on this clone: The read finishes 3 residues shy of the CDR3 end, and the germline J gene is used to complete it. The chain has TRBV28 and TRBJ2-7; D unclear. V was pared by 6 bases and J by 6 bases, with 12 bases between. CDR1 and CDR2 (germline): MDHEN, SYDVKM. The CDR3 contains 12 residues. The DNA read from the CDR3 is TGTGCCAGCAGGGAACCAGGTCTCGAG. Protein: CASREPGLE. The whole CDR3 region reads CASREPGLEQYF.

About this clone: The read comes to an end 3 residues before the CDR3 does, leaving the germline J gene to fill in the end. The V and J genes are TRBV19 and TRBJ2-5, with a possible D match to TRBD2 (5 bases). The CDR3 consists of 14 residues. The ends were cut back, 5 bases at V and 0 bases at J, with 10 bases in the middle. The germline gives CDR1 LNHDA, CDR2 SQIVND (reference sequence). The CDR3 bases that were read are TGTGCCAGTAGTGACGGGGTGTACCAAGAGACC. Amino acids: CASSDGVYQET. The CDR3 in full is CASSDGVYQETQYF.

A word on this clone: The read terminates 3 residues before the CDR3 end, so the remaining end is supplied by the germline J gene. The V gene is TRBV6-2 or TRBV6-3, the J gene TRBJ1-6; the match to TRBD1 covers 8 bases. V lost 7 bases, J lost 9 bases, and 5 bases stayed unmatched. Germline CDR1 is MNHEY and CDR2 is SVGEGT. This CDR3 has 13 residues. This CDR3 reads CASNDRGTSPLHF. The sequenced part of the CDR3 DNA is TGTGCCAGCAACGACAGGGGTACTTCACCC.

With respect to this clone: The sequence runs out 3 residues before the end of the CDR3; the remainder is reconstructed from the germline J gene. The chain carries TRBV13 and TRBJ2-4; 7 bases align to TRBD1. Germline V CDR1 and CDR2: PRHDT, FYEKMQ (reference sequence). The CDR3 sequence is 14 residues long. The CDR3 loop is CASSLDRGNYGQYF. CDR3 DNA, as far as it was read: TGTGCCAGCAGCTTAGACAGGGGTAACTATGGT.

Concerning this clone: The CDR3 end lies 3 residues beyond the end of the read and is filled in from the germline J gene. The chain is built from TRBV13 and TRBJ2-5; perhaps D is TRBD1 or TRBD2 (5 bases each). There are 16 residues in the CDR3. The V and J ends lost 7 bases and 2 bases respectively, with 20 bases between them. Germline values: CDR1 PRHDT, CDR2 FYEKMQ (reference sequence). CDR3 sequence: CASTTSRGMSQETQYF. The DNA read from the CDR3 is TGTGCCAGCACCACTTCGAGGGGTATGTCACAAGAGACC. Combining the CDR3 with reference TRBV13 and TRBJ2-5 gives the whole variable domain AAGVIQSPRHLIKEKRETATLKCYPIPRHDTVYWYQQGPGQDPQFLISFYEKMQSDKGSIPDRFSAQQFSDYHSELNMSSLELGDSALYFCASTTSRGMSQETQYFGPGTRLLVL.

Notes on this clone: The read ends 3 residues early relative to the CDR3; the germline J gene fills the gap. The chain is built from TRBV20-1 and TRBJ2-7; 7 bases fit TRBD2. Trimming cost V 4 bases and J 6 bases; bases outside gene matches: 6. The CDR3 runs 12 residues. The germline V gene has CDR1 DFQATT and CDR2 SNEGSKA (reference sequence). CDR3 amino acids: CSATRGGGEQYF. CDR3 bases read: TGCAGTGCTACCCGTGGGGGGGGCGAG.

Worth noting for this clone: The read ends 3 residues shy of where the CDR3 ends; the end is completed using the germline J gene. The chain carries TRBV19 and TRBJ2-2, with a possible D match to TRBD1 (7 bases). Germline-derived CDR1 and CDR2 are LNHDA and SQIVND (reference sequence). The ends were cut back, 5 bases at V and 6 bases at J, with 16 bases in the middle. This CDR3 has 15 residues. CDR3 bases read: TGTGCCAGTAGTCCCAATCCAGGGGGGTCCGGGGAG. Protein product: CASSPNPGGSGE. The full CDR3 protein reads CASSPNPGGSGELFF.

CDR3 in amino acids: CASSKTNQYQPQYF. CDR3 DNA, as far as it was read: TGTGCCAGCTCCAAGACAAACCAATATCAGCCG. The chain employs TRBV6-2 or TRBV6-3 and TRBJ2-3; D is undetermined. The sequenced fragment ends 3 residues before the CDR3 boundary, so the rest is inferred from the germline J gene. CDR3 length: 14 amino acids. Germline CDR1 and CDR2: MNHEY and SVGEGT.

On this clone: The CDR3 end falls 3 residues outside the read, so it is completed with the germline J gene. This chain links TRBV7-2 with TRBJ2-3; possibly TRBD2 for D (5 bases). This CDR3 is built from 14 residues. Germline-derived CDR1 and CDR2 are SGHTA and FQGNSA. The CDR3 loop is CASSPYSVQETQYF. The CDR3 bases that were read are TGTGCCAGCAGCCCATATAGCGTACAAGAGACG.

As regards this clone: Read coverage stops 3 residues before the CDR3 terminus; the germline J gene supplies the remainder. The chain joins TRBV20-1 to TRBJ2-5; no firm D call. The V end was cut by 6 bases, the J end by 3 bases, with 11 bases between. Germline loops: CDR1 DFQATT, CDR2 SNEGSKA (reference sequence). This CDR3 contains 12 residues. The CDR3 loop reads CSADWLEETQYF. CDR3 DNA (partial): TGCAGTGCCGACTGGTTAGAAGAGACC.

Notes on this clone: The CDR3 is cut off 3 residues early in the read; its end comes from the germline J gene. The J gene is TRBJ2-3, the V gene TRBV7-3; D gene uncertain. V was shortened by 5 bases and J by 2 bases, with 17 bases between the two germline ends. Germline V lookup: CDR1 SGHTA, CDR2 FQGTGA. This CDR3 is 16 amino acids long. The CDR3 region is CASSLGFAVDTDTQYF. The CDR3 bases that were read are TGTGCCAGCAGCCTAGGATTTGCGGTCGACACAGATACG.

The CDR3 bases that were read are TGTGCCAGCAGCCTGACAGGAGGAGCTAACTATGGC. This encodes CASSLTGGANYG. The full CDR3 reads CASSLTGGANYGYTF. The gene calls are TRBV7-3 and TRBJ1-2; maybe TRBD1 (6 bases). The CDR3 end falls 3 residues outside the read, so it is completed with the germline J gene. Looked up from germline, CDR1 is SGHTA and CDR2 is FQGTGA. V gave up 5 bases and J gave up 0 bases, with 13 bases separating them. The length of the CDR3 is 15 residues.

A note on this clone: Read data end 3 residues before the CDR3 end; the end is taken from the germline J gene. This sequence joins TRBV7-9 and TRBJ2-2; D possibly corresponds to TRBD1 (5 bases). Germline V gene sequence: CDR1 SEHNR, CDR2 FQNEAQ (reference sequence). The CDR3 is 14 residues long. The part of the CDR3 DNA that was read is TGTGCCAGCAGCTTATCAGGGTCGAACGGAAAG. Translating gives CASSLSGSNGK. The CDR3 in full is CASSLSGSNGKLFF.

Concerning this clone: The read terminates 3 residues before the CDR3 end, so the remaining end is supplied by the germline J gene. This chain connects TRBV10-2 to TRBJ2-7; weak D call: TRBD1 (6 bases). Germline CDR1 reads WSHSY; CDR2 reads SAAADI. The CDR3 covers 15 residues. Trimming cost V 4 bases and J 3 bases, with 16 bases left between them. CDR3: CASSAPSGDDYEQYF. The DNA read from the CDR3 is TGCGCCAGCAGTGCCCCGTCAGGGGACGACTACGAG.

As concerns this clone: The read falls 3 residues short of the CDR3 end, and the missing part is taken from the germline J gene. The chain uses TRBV7-9 and TRBJ2-5, with 7 nucleotides matching TRBD1. This CDR3 is 15 amino acids long. Germline CDR1 and CDR2: SEHNR and FQNEAQ (reference sequence). Trimming cost V 4 bases and J 5 bases; bases outside gene matches: 10. The part of the CDR3 DNA that was read is TGTGCCAGCAGCTCTCGACAGGGTTTCGGGGAGACC. Translation gives CASSSRQGFGET. In full, the CDR3 reads CASSSRQGFGETQYF.

Of note for this clone: Sequencing ends 3 residues short of the CDR3 end; the germline J gene provides the rest. Other nucleotide sequences in the sample specify the same CDR3. V gene TRBV30 combines with J gene TRBJ2-5, with no clear D. The CDR3 contains 11 residues. CDR1 and CDR2 (germline): GTSNPN, SVGIG (reference sequence). Trimming took 3 bases from V and 1 from J, leaving 3 bases between them. The part of the CDR3 DNA that was read is TGTGCCTGGAGCGTCCAAGAGACC. It encodes CAWSVQET. Given in full, the CDR3 is CAWSVQETQYF.

For this clone: Read sequence stops 3 residues before the CDR3 end, and the germline J gene provides the missing end. J is TRBJ2-7 and V is TRBV18; TRBD1 agrees at 9 bases. The length of the CDR3 is 18 residues. The V gene end was trimmed by 2 bases and the J gene end by 0 bases; junction bases not matched to a gene: 11. Germline V gene sequence: CDR1 KGHSH, CDR2 LQKENI. The CDR3 DNA, read in part, is TGTGCCAGCTCACCAAGCATTCTCCGGGACAGGGTCTCCTACGAG. The encoded protein is CASSPSILRDRVSYE. The full-length CDR3 reads as CASSPSILRDRVSYEQYF.

Concerning this clone itself: The read ends 3 residues shy of where the CDR3 ends; the end is completed using the germline J gene. The J gene is TRBJ1-1, the V gene TRBV5-1; TRBD1 agrees at 7 bases. V dropped 4 bases and J dropped 5; count of bases not matched to a gene: 14. The germline CDR1 and CDR2 sequences are SGHRS and YFSETQ. This CDR3 region has 16 residues. Partial CDR3 DNA: TGCGCCAGCAGCCCTCCCGGGACAGCCGTGGGGACTGAA. It yields the protein CASSPPGTAVGTE. The whole CDR3 protein is CASSPPGTAVGTEAFF.

Note on this clone: The DNA ends 3 residues before the CDR3 does, and the rest of the CDR3 is filled in from the germline J gene. The chain couples TRBV5-1 to TRBJ2-7; D may be TRBD1 (6 bases). The CDR3 sequence is 13 residues long. V was trimmed by 1 base and J by 6 bases, leaving 11 bases between them. CDR1 and CDR2 (germline): SGHRS, YFSETQ. The CDR3 sequence is CASSLLQGSEQYF. CDR3 DNA (partial): TGCGCCAGCAGCTTGTTACAGGGCAGCGAG.

Details on this clone: The read ends 3 residues early relative to the CDR3; the germline J gene fills the gap. J is TRBJ2-3 and V is TRBV5-4, with 10 bases fitting TRBD1. The CDR3 is made up of 14 amino acids. CDR1 is SGHNT, CDR2 YYREEE, per germline (reference sequence). CDR3 residues: CASSLGQGAISQYF. CDR3 bases read: TGTGCCAGCAGCTTGGGACAGGGGGCTATATCG.

Regarding this clone: The observed sequence ends 3 residues before the CDR3 terminus, with the missing tail filled in from the germline J gene. V is TRBV19 and J is TRBJ1-2; no reliable D call. Per the germline V gene, CDR1 is LNHDA and CDR2 is SQIVND (reference sequence). CDR3 length equals 14 residues. The DNA read from the CDR3 is TGTGCCAGTAGTATAGACGGGGATTGGTACGGC. It encodes CASSIDGDWYG. From start to end, the CDR3 is CASSIDGDWYGYTF.

A note on this clone: The read comes to an end 3 residues before the CDR3 does, leaving the germline J gene to fill in the end. The V gene is TRBV2, the J gene TRBJ1-4; D unclear. From germline, CDR1 is SNHLY and CDR2 FYNNEI. Trimming shortened V by 6 bases and J by 8 bases, and 19 bases separated the two germline ends. This CDR3 is built from 15 residues. The sequenced CDR3 bases are TGTGCCAGCAGCGTAGAGGGTGCCGTGCAGGAAAAA. It encodes CASSVEGAVQEK. The whole CDR3 sequence reads CASSVEGAVQEKLFF. The full variable domain, in which reference TRBV2 and TRBJ1-4 provide the parts outside the CDR3, is EPEVTQTPSHQVTQMGQEVILRCVPISNHLYFYWYRQILGQKVEFLVSFYNNEISEKSEIFDDQFSVERPDGSNFTLKIRSTKLEDSAMYFCASSVEGAVQEKLFFGSGTQLSVL.

CDR3 in amino acids: CASSSQGGNEQFF. The sequenced CDR3 bases are TGTGCCAGCAGTTCCCAGGGGGGCAATGAG. The V gene is TRBV7-6, the J gene TRBJ2-1, with D perhaps TRBD1 (7 bases). The read ends 3 residues before the CDR3 terminus; that terminus is restored from the germline J gene. The CDR3 has 13 amino acids. V lost 6 bases, J lost 6 bases, and 12 bases lay in between. CDR1 SGHVS and CDR2 FNYEAQ come from the germline V gene.

In regard to this clone: Read data end 3 residues before the CDR3 end; the end is taken from the germline J gene. This chain joins TRBV5-1 and TRBJ2-3, with D tentatively TRBD1 (6 bases). V lost 2 bases and J lost 0, with 13 bases in between. CDR1 and CDR2 (germline): SGHRS, YFSETQ. The CDR3 is made up of 16 amino acids. CDR3 region: CASSFRGLTSTDTQYF. The part of the CDR3 DNA that was read is TGCGCCAGCAGCTTCAGGGGCCTAACTAGCACAGATACG.

For this clone: Read sequence stops 3 residues before the CDR3 end, and the germline J gene provides the missing end. J is TRBJ1-4 and V is TRBV20-1; 7 bases line up with TRBD1. After removal of 6 bases from V and 7 bases from J, the junction contained 11 bases not matched to a gene. Germline lookup yields CDR1 DFQATT and CDR2 SNEGSKA (reference sequence). CDR3 length: 14 amino acids. The DNA read from the CDR3 is TGCAGTGCGTCGACAGGGTACGAGGGTGAAAAA. Translated, it gives CSASTGYEGEK. The whole CDR3 sequence is CSASTGYEGEKLFF.